The clone carrying this TCR beta chain was found a few times. Its matching antigen is unknown. It was with a sample-barcoded 5' primer and a J-beta primer mix that a second PCR of about 7 to 12 cycles was run. With 12 random nucleotides, a template-switch adaptor tagged each individual cDNA molecule. TCRdb re-analysed the 5' RACE reads in MiXCR, keeping a single row per CDR3 protein. This sample yields about 1.6 million distinct CDR3 sequences, of which about 31% are seen a single time; around 10% belongs to the top ten. These data originate in a study of blood T cells in healthy people across ages. Healthy Caucasian individuals from Russia aged about 6 to 100 were enrolled as donors. The CDR3 loop spans 15 amino acids. Trimming took 4 bases from V and 3 from J, leaving 14 bases between them. Germline CDR1 is MGHRA and CDR2 is YSYEKL. Study-wide results and caveats: As naive T cell percentage varied, TCR beta diversity correlated strongly with it. Investigators treated diversity estimates from one million T cells as underestimates.

Input material: blood. The J gene is TRBJ2-3, the V gene TRBV4-1; the D gene is possibly TRBD2 (5 bases). This TCR came from a woman in her twenties or thirties in good health. The CDR3 DNA is TGCGCCAGCAGCCTCGAGGAGGTAGGGACAGATACGCAGTATTTT. Its translation is CASSLEEVGTDTQYF.